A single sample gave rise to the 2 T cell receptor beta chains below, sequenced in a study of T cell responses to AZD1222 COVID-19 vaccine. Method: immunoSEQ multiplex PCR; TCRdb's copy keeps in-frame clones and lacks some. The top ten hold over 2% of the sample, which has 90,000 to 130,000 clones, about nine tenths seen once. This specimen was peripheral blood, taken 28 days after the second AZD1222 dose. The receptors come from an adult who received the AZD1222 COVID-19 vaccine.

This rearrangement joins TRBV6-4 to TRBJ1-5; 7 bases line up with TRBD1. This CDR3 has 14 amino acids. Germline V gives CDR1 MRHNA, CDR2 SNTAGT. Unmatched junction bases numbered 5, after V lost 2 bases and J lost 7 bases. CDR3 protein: CASSDMAGGQPQHF. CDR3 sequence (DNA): TGTGCCAGCAGTGACATGGCAGGGGGACAGCCCCAGCATTTT.

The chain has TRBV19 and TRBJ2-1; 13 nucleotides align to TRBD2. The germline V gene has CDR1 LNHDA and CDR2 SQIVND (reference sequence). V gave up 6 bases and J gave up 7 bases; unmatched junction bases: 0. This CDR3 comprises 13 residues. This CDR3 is CASRLAGGNEQFF. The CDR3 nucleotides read TGTGCCAGTAGACTAGCGGGGGGGAATGAGCAGTTCTTC.